Following are 5 T cell receptor beta chains from one sample sequenced in a study of T cells in Graves' hyperthyroidism and ophthalmopathy. Amplification targeted TCR beta CDR3 regions from RNA transcripts. Using the HTBI primer set, a first-round RT-PCR was run on the TCR CDR3. TCRdb reanalysed the multiplex PCR reads using MiXCR and keeps one entry per CDR3 protein. The data hold roughly 280,000 distinct CDR3 sequences, with 17% observed a single time. The sample taken for sequencing was blood. The receptors come from a woman aged 55-70 years with Graves' ophthalmopathy.

This clonotype was seen a few times. The V gene is TRBV27, the J gene TRBJ2-5; 7 nucleotides line up with TRBD1. Trimming at V came to 5 bases and at J to 5 bases, leaving 8 bases not matched to a gene. Germline V gene sequence: CDR1 MNHEY, CDR2 SMNVEV (reference sequence). The CDR3 sequence is 14 residues long. This CDR3 reads CASSLDRLMETQYF. In nucleotides, the CDR3 is TGTGCCAGCAGTCTGGACAGGCTCATGGAGACCCAGTACTTC.

This clonotype occurred many times. V and J are TRBV5-1 and TRBJ2-7; D perhaps matches TRBD1 (6 bases). The CDR3 totals 15 residues. The germline V and J ends were trimmed by 3 bases and 2 bases, with 15 bases remaining between them. Germline CDR1 is SGHRS and CDR2 is YFSETQ. As DNA, the CDR3 is TGCGCCAGCAGCTATTCCGGGACACGGGCCTACGAGCAGTACTTC. Translation: CASSYSGTRAYEQYF.

This clonotype was observed a few times. This chain links TRBV27 with TRBJ1-3; 7 bases are shared with TRBD1. The CDR3 spans 15 residues. Germline CDR1 and CDR2: MNHEY and SMNVEV (reference sequence). With 6 bases clipped from V and 0 bases from J, the junction kept 5 bases outside the gene matches. The CDR3 region is CASRRQGLSGNTIYF. Written as DNA, the CDR3 is TGTGCCAGCAGGCGACAGGGACTCTCTGGAAACACCATATATTTT.

This clonotype was picked up many times. The chain recombines TRBV7-9 with TRBJ2-3; maybe TRBD1 (6 bases). V lost 2 bases and J lost 3, with 12 bases in between. Germline CDR1 SEHNR, CDR2 FQNEAQ (reference sequence). This CDR3 is 15 amino acids long. CDR3 region: CASSLYSGETDTQYF. The DNA of the CDR3 is TGTGCCAGCAGCTTATACTCAGGGGAGACAGATACGCAGTATTTT.

This clonotype was counted at least ten times. The V call is TRBV20-1, the J call TRBJ1-1; TRBD1 might be the D (6 bases). Germline CDR1 DFQATT, CDR2 SNEGSKA (reference sequence). The CDR3 loop spans 13 amino acids. CDR3 in DNA: TGCAGGGGGAACCGGGACACGAACACTGAAGCTTTCTTT. This sequence encodes CRGNRDTNTEAFF.